These 18 T cell receptor beta chains share one sample of origin, sequenced in a study of healthy donors' naive CD4 and CD8 T cells. Starting from approximately 500 ng of total RNA, TCR libraries were made with linear amplification. TCRdb re-called the reads through MiXCR, storing one row per CDR3 protein. The table lists about 200,000 distinct CDR3 sequences, about 74% of them singletons. Material: naive CD4+ and CD8+ T cells sorted from blood, pooled from several donors. These receptors all come from a pool of human donors in good health; the sample pools cells from several healthy donors.

The chain couples TRBV5-4 to TRBJ2-7; D is undetermined. The CDR3 totals 12 residues. Germline loops: CDR1 SGHNT, CDR2 YYREEE (reference sequence). Trimming took 0 bases from V and 6 from J, leaving 7 bases between them. CDR3 residues: CASSLGVSEQYF. CDR3 nucleotide sequence: TGTGCCAGCAGCTTGGGAGTGAGCGAGCAGTACTTC.

The DNA for the CDR3 is TGTGCCTGGAGTTCCGGACAGGGTGATGGCTACACCTTC. It codes for CAWSSGQGDGYTF. This chain joins TRBV30 and TRBJ1-2, with TRBD1 identical over 8 bases. The trim removed 2 bases at V and 6 bases at J, leaving 5 bases unmatched. Germline V gene data show CDR1 as GTSNPN and CDR2 as SVGIG (reference sequence). The length of the CDR3 is 13 residues.

This clonotype was counted a few times. The rearrangement joins TRBV23-1 to TRBJ2-5, with TRBD2 matching 7 bases. TRBV23-1 is assigned to the ORF class and has an uncertain function. The CDR3 spans 18 residues. V gave up 0 bases and J gave up 4 bases; unmatched junction bases: 14. The CDR3 spells CASSQSKGEGRGGETQYF. The CDR3 DNA sequence: TGCGCCAGCAGTCAATCAAAAGGGGAGGGAAGGGGCGGAGAGACCCAGTACTTC.

This chain joins TRBV10-1 and TRBJ2-5, with TRBD1 matching 8 bases. CDR3 size: 15 residues. From germline, CDR1 is WNHNN and CDR2 SYGVQD (reference sequence). V was pared by 0 bases and J by 4 bases, with 4 bases of the junction left unmatched. The CDR3 region has the DNA TGCGCCAGCAGTGAGTCCGACAGGGGAGGAGAGACCCAGTACTTC. It encodes CASSESDRGGETQYF.

This rearrangement joins TRBV29-1 to TRBJ1-2; D is uncertain. Germline assignment: CDR1 SQVTM and CDR2 ANQGSEA. CDR3 length: 12 amino acids. Trimming removed 6 bases from V and 7 bases from J, with 15 bases in between. CDR3 DNA sequence: TGCAGCGTGGTGGTAGGGAGGAGTGGCTACACCTTC. Translated, it gives CSVVVGRSGYTF.

This chain uses TRBV4-3 with TRBJ1-3, with 8 positions matching TRBD1. V lost 4 bases to trimming and J lost 3 bases; unmatched junction nucleotides: 11. Germline V gene data show CDR1 as LGHNA and CDR2 as YSLEER. The CDR3 runs to 17 residues. For the CDR3, the DNA is TGCGCCAGCAGCCCGGACAGGGAATTCGTGGTTGGAAACACCATATATTTT. Amino acid sequence: CASSPDREFVVGNTIYF.

A remark on this clonotype: Relative to the germline gene, one junction end is altered; a read error may explain this. The chain joins TRBV29-1 to TRBJ2-5; 7 bases agree with TRBD2. CDR1 and CDR2 from the germline V gene are SQVTM and ANQGSEA. The CDR3 has 12 amino acids. The CDR3 sequence is CSVEYHSGWGFF. For the CDR3, the DNA is TGCAGCGTTGAATATCATAGCGGGTGGGGGTTCTTC.

The V gene is TRBV6-5, the J gene TRBJ2-7; 7 bases line up with TRBD2. CDR3 length: 15 residues. V trimming: 6 bases; J trimming: 2 bases; junction bases outside the gene matches: 10. Germline V CDR1 and CDR2: MNHEY, SVGAGI. The CDR3 loop is CASRGPGRGTYEQYF. CDR3 bases: TGTGCCAGCAGGGGGCCGGGGCGGGGGACCTACGAGCAGTACTTC.

This clonotype is a singleton in its sample. The chain uses TRBV19 and TRBJ2-1, with 10 bases matching TRBD2. The CDR3 length is 15 residues. Looked up from germline, CDR1 is LNHDA and CDR2 is SQIVND (reference sequence). Trimming cost V 5 bases and J 8 bases; bases outside gene matches: 9. This CDR3 is CASSLSGRQGDEQFF. CDR3 nucleotide sequence: TGTGCCAGTAGTCTTAGCGGGAGGCAGGGTGATGAGCAGTTCTTC.

This clonotype has at least ten counts. This rearrangement joins TRBV5-4 to TRBJ2-3, with no clear D. Trimming cost V 2 bases and J 2 bases, with 3 bases left between them. This CDR3 region has 12 residues. In germline, CDR1 is SGHNT, CDR2 YYREEE (reference sequence). CDR3: CASSLDTDTQYF. DNA for the CDR3: TGTGCCAGCAGCTTAGACACAGATACGCAGTATTTT.

A few counts support this clonotype. This chain links TRBV27 with TRBJ2-7; 10 bases are a match to TRBD2. The V gene end was trimmed by 6 bases and the J gene end by 4 bases; junction bases not matched to a gene: 9. The CDR3 is 15 residues long. Germline CDR1 and CDR2: MNHEY and SMNVEV (reference sequence). CDR3 nucleotides: TGTGCCAGCAGAAAATCACTAGCGGGACTTTACGAGCAGTACTTC. Translating it yields CASRKSLAGLYEQYF.

V usage is TRBV27 and J usage is TRBJ2-5; 11 bases fit TRBD2. Trimming removed 1 base from V and 5 bases from J; junction bases left unmatched: 3. This CDR3 has 15 amino acids. The germline gives CDR1 MNHEY, CDR2 SMNVEV (reference sequence). This CDR3 reads CASSLLAGGRETQYF. The CDR3 coding sequence is TGTGCCAGCAGTTTATTAGCGGGAGGGCGGGAGACCCAGTACTTC.

The chain recombines TRBV19 with TRBJ2-1, with D perhaps matching TRBD1 or TRBD2 (5 bases each). Germline lookup yields CDR1 LNHDA and CDR2 SQIVND (reference sequence). The germline V and J ends were trimmed by 1 base and 10 bases, with 11 bases remaining between them. The CDR3 sequence is 13 residues long. CDR3 loop: CASSIGSGAEQFF. CDR3 coding DNA: TGTGCCAGTAGTATAGGCTCCGGGGCGGAGCAGTTCTTC.

CDR3 residues: CASSLYPTDTNYGYTF. The CDR3 DNA reads TGTGCCAGCAGCTTATATCCGACAGACACTAACTATGGCTACACCTTC. The rearrangement joins TRBV5-5 to TRBJ1-2; TRBD1 might be the D (5 bases). The V end lost 2 bases, the J end lost 0 bases, and 14 bases lay between the germline ends. Germline CDR1 is SGHKS and CDR2 is YYEKEE (reference sequence). The CDR3 is 16 amino acids.

The chain links TRBV6-5 to TRBJ2-1; the match to TRBD2 covers 10 bases. The length of the CDR3 is 13 residues. V shed 9 bases, J shed 3 bases, and the junction held 2 bases outside the gene matches. Germline V gene data show CDR1 as MNHEY and CDR2 as SVGAGI. The CDR3 loop reads CASSSGSYNEQFF. CDR3 DNA sequence: TGTGCCAGTTCTAGCGGGAGCTACAATGAGCAGTTCTTC.

The J gene is TRBJ2-1, the V gene TRBV29-1; 8 nucleotides agree with TRBD1. CDR1 is SQVTM and CDR2 is ANQGSEA in the germline V gene. Trimming removed 0 bases from V and 4 bases from J; junction bases left unmatched: 5. This CDR3 comprises 15 residues. The CDR3 is CSVEEGQGAYNEQFF. The CDR3 DNA is TGCAGCGTTGAAGAGGGCCAGGGGGCTTACAATGAGCAGTTCTTC.

V and J are TRBV29-1 and TRBJ2-1; D is unresolved. Trimming left V 3 bases short and J 4 bases short, with 4 bases between. The CDR3 runs 11 residues. Germline V gene sequence: CDR1 SQVTM, CDR2 ANQGSEA. The CDR3 DNA reads TGCAGCGTTGAGCGGTACAATGAGCAGTTCTTC. Residues: CSVERYNEQFF.

V and J are TRBV4-1 and TRBJ1-1, with D possibly TRBD1 on 5 matching bases. Trimming cost V 1 base and J 7 bases, with 13 bases left between them. This CDR3 comprises 14 residues. Germline V lookup: CDR1 MGHRA, CDR2 YSYEKL. CDR3 protein: CASSQVEGHSEAFF. The CDR3 nucleotides read TGCGCCAGCAGCCAAGTTGAGGGGCACAGTGAAGCTTTCTTT.